This TCR beta chain was documented in a study of blood T cell repertoires in COVID-19. Authors' processing steps: Amplification with reference gene primers provided the estimates of nucleated cell counts. The data were produced by immunoSEQ multiplex PCR, yet TCRdb's version contains in-frame clones alone and is incomplete. The V and J calls and the clone size are those of that table, but D and trimming were determined from the DNA. The sample consists of 110,000 to 150,000 clones, roughly three quarters of them appearing once. V shed 5 bases, J shed 5 bases, and the junction held 9 bases outside the gene matches. The CDR3 totals 15 residues. Germline-derived CDR1 and CDR2 are SNHLY and FYNNEI. This clone has more than one count but fewer than ten. Recovery meant two consecutive negative NP/OP PCR tests, professional clearance, or resolved symptoms.

Source material: PBMCs or T cells enriched from blood (not recorded which). This receptor was identified in a woman in her fifties or sixties who had recovered from COVID-19. The rearrangement links TRBV2 to TRBJ2-1; 7 bases align to TRBD1. CDR3 in amino acids: CASSLDRATNNEQFF. Here the CDR3 DNA reads TGTGCCAGCAGTCTAGACAGGGCTACGAACAATGAGCAGTTCTTC.